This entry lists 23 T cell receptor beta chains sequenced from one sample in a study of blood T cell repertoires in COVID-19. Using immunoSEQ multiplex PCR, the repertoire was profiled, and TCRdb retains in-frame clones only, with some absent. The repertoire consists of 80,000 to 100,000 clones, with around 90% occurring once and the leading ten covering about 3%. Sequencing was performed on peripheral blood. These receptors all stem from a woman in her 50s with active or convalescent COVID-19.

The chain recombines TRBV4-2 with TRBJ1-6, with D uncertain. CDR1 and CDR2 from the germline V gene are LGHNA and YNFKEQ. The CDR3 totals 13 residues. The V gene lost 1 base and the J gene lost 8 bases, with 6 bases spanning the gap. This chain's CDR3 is CASSQAPDSPLHF. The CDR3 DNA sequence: TGTGCCAGCAGCCAAGCCCCGGATTCACCCCTCCACTTT.

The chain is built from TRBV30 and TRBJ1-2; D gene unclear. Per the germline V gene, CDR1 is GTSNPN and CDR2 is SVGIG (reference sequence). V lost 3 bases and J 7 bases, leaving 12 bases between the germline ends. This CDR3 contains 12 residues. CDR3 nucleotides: TGTGCCTGGAGCGCCCAAACTGGTGGCTACACCTTC. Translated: CAWSAQTGGYTF.

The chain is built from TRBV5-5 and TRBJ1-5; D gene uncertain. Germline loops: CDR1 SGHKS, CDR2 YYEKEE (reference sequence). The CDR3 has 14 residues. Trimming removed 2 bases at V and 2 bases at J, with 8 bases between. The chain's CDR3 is CASSFSQGNQPQHF. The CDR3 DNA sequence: TGTGCCAGCAGCTTTTCACAAGGCAATCAGCCCCAGCATTTT. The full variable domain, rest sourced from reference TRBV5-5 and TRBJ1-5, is DAGVTQSPTHLIKTRGQQVTLRCSPISGHKSVSWYQQVLGQGPQFIFQYYEKEERGRGNFPDRFSARQFPNYSSELNVNALLLGDSALYLCASSFSQGNQPQHFGDGTRLSIL.

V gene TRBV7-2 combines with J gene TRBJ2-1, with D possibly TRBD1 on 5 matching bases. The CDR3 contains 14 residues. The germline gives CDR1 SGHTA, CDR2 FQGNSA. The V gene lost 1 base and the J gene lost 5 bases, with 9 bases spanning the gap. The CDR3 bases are TGTGCCAGCAGCTTAGGGGGCAGCAACAATGAGCAGTTCTTC. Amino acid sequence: CASSLGGSNNEQFF.

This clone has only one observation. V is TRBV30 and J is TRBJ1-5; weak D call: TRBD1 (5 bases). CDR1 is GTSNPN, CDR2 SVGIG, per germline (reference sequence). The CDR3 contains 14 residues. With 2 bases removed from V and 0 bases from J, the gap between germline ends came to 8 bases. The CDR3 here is CAWSSGHSNQPQHF. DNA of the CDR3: TGTGCCTGGAGTTCAGGACATAGCAATCAGCCCCAGCATTTT.

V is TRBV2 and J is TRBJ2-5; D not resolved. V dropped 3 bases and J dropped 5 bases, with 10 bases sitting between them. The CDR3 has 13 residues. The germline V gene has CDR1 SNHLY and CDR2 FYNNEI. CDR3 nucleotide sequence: TGTGCCAGCAGTGACCAAATCGGGGAGACCCAGTACTTC. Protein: CASSDQIGETQYF.

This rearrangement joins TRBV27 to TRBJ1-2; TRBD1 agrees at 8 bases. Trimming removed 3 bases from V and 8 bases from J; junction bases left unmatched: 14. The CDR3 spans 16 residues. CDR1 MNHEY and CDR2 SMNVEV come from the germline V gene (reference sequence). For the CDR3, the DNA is TGTGCCAGCAGTTTCGGGACAGGAGCATACCCGAGGGGCTACACCTTC. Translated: CASSFGTGAYPRGYTF.

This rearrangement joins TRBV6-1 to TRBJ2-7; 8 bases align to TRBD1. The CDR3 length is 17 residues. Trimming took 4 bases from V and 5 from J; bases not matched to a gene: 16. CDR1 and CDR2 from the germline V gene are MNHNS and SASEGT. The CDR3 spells CASSAGLAGDRSDEQYF. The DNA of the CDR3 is TGTGCCAGCAGTGCGGGGTTGGCTGGGGACAGGAGCGACGAGCAGTACTTC.

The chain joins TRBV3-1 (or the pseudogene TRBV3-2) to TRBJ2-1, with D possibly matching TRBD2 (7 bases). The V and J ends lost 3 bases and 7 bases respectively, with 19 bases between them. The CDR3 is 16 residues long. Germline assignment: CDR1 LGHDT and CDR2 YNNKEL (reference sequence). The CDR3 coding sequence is TGTGCCAGCAGCCAGAGGGGGGGTGACGCTAGGAATGAGCAGTTCTTC. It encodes CASSQRGGDARNEQFF.

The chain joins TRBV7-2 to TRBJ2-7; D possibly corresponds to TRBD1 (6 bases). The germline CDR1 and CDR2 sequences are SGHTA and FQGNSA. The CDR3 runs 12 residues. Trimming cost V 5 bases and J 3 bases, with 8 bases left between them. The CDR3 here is CASSRGGYEQYF. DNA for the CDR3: TGTGCCAGCAGCCGAGGGGGCTACGAGCAGTACTTC.

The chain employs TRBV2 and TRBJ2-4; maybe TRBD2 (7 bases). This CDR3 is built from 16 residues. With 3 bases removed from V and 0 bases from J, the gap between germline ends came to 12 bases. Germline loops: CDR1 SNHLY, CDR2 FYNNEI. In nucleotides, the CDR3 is TGTGCCAGCAGTGACACGGGGGGCAGAGCCAAAAACATTCAGTACTTC. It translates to CASSDTGGRAKNIQYF.

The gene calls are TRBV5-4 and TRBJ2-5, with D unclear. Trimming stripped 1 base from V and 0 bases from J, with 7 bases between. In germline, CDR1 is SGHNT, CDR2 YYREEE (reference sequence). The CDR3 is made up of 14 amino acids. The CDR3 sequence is CASSLSSYQETQYF. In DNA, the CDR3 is TGTGCCAGCAGCTTGTCCAGTTACCAAGAGACCCAGTACTTC.

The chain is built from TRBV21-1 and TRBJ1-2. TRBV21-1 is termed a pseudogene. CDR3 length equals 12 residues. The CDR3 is CASGGVLGGYTF. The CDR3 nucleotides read TGTGCCAGCGGAGGGGTGTTGGGTGGCTACACCTTC.

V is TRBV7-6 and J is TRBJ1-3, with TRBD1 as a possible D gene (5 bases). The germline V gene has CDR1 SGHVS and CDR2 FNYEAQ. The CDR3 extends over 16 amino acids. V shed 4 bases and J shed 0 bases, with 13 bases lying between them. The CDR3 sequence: CASSSPGENSGNTIYF. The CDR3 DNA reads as TGTGCCAGCAGCTCCCCGGGGGAAAACTCTGGAAACACCATATATTTT.

This CDR3 reads CASSRTSEDWKQYF. The CDR3 DNA reads as TGTGCCAGTAGTAGGACTAGCGAGGATTGGAAGCAGTACTTC. The chain is built from TRBV19 and TRBJ2-7; 9 bases map to TRBD2. The CDR3 loop spans 14 amino acids. V lost 4 bases to trimming and J lost 8 bases; unmatched junction nucleotides: 9. Germline lookup yields CDR1 LNHDA and CDR2 SQIVND (reference sequence).

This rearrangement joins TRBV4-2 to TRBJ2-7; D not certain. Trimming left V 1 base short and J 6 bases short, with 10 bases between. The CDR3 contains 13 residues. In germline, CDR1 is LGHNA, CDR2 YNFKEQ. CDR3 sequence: CASSQGIGGEQYF. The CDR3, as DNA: TGTGCCAGCAGCCAAGGGATCGGCGGCGAGCAGTACTTC.

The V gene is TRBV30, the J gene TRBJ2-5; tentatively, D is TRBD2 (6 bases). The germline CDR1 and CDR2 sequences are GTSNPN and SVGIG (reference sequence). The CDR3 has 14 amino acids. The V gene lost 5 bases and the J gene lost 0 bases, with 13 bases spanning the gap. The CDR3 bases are TGTGCCTGGCGTACTAGCTTGTACCAAGAGACCCAGTACTTC. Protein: CAWRTSLYQETQYF.

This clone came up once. CDR3 bases: TGTGCCAGCAGTCTCCAGGGGAACAATCAGCCCCAGCATTTT. Translation: CASSLQGNNQPQHF. The V call is TRBV6-5, the J call TRBJ1-5; D possibly corresponds to TRBD1 (6 bases). The V and J ends lost 5 bases and 3 bases respectively, with 11 bases between them. The CDR3 length is 14 residues. CDR1 and CDR2 (germline): MNHEY, SVGAGI.

The CDR3 region has the DNA TGTGCCAGCAGCCTGACTTCGAACACTGAAGCTTTCTTT. As protein: CASSLTSNTEAFF. The rearrangement links TRBV11-3 to TRBJ1-1; D is undetermined. The V and J ends lost 5 bases and 1 base respectively, with 8 bases between them. CDR3 length: 13 residues. CDR1 and CDR2 from the germline V gene are SGHNT and YENEEA.

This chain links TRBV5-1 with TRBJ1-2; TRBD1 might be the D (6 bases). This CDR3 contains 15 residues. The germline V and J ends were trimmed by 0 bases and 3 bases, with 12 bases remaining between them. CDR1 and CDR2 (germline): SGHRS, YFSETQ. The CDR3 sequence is CASSLGVGGDYGYTF. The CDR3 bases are TGCGCCAGCAGCTTGGGAGTAGGGGGGGACTATGGCTACACCTTC.

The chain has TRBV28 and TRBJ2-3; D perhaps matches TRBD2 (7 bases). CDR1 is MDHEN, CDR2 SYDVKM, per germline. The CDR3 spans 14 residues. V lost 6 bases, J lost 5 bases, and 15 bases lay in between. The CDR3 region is CASSLGGGEDTQYF. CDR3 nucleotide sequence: TGTGCCAGCAGCTTAGGGGGGGGAGAAGATACGCAGTATTTT.

The CDR3 DNA reads as TGTGCCATCAGTGAGTCTCTCTCTGAAGCTTTCTTT. It encodes CAISESLSEAFF. This sequence joins TRBV10-3 and TRBJ1-1; no clear D gene. The CDR3 covers 12 residues. The germline V and J ends were trimmed by 0 bases and 6 bases, with 5 bases remaining between them. Germline assignment: CDR1 ENHRY and CDR2 SYGVKD.

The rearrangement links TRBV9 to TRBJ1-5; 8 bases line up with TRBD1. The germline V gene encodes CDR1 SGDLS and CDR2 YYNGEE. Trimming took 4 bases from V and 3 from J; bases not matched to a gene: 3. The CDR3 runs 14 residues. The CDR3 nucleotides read TGTGCCAGCAGCCAGACAGGGGACAATCAGCCCCAGCATTTT. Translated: CASSQTGDNQPQHF.